This T cell receptor (beta chain) comes out of a study of shared clonotypes between healthy human individuals. The CDR3 covers 15 residues. V dropped 3 bases and J dropped 6 bases, with 14 bases sitting between them. The germline gives CDR1 SEHNR, CDR2 FQNEAQ (reference sequence). TCRdb keeps only in-frame clones here, not all; method: immunoSEQ multiplex PCR. The table includes 2 million to 2.5 million clones, approximately 94% detected once. The sample consisted of naive CD4+ T cells sorted from blood. Subset here: CD45RA+ positively selected. The sequence derives from a man aged 18 to 35 in good health. The chain joins TRBV7-9 to TRBJ1-4; possibly TRBD1 for D (6 bases). The CDR3 DNA reads TGTGCCAGCAGCTTGACGGGGGCTCGAGATGAAAAACTGTTTTTT. Translated, it gives CASSLTGARDEKLFF.